The 20 T cell receptor beta chains reported below all come from one sample, sequenced in a study of regulatory T cells in long-lasting Graves disease. This sample's time point: newly diagnosed GD, antithyroid drugs for less than 3 months. The authors made the TCR library using RNA they extracted from PBMCs. Both iRepertoire HTBI primers and Arm-PCR of CDR3 regions were used to build the TCR beta libraries. In TCRdb, the multiplex PCR reads were re-called with MiXCR into one record per CDR3 protein. The sample has fewer than 550,000 distinct CDR3 sequences; about 16% are singletons. This sample was also put to use in a study of T cells in Graves' hyperthyroidism and ophthalmopathy.

The sequenced sample was peripheral blood mononuclear cells (PBMCs), obtained at new diagnosis, from a patient treated with antithyroid drugs. The receptors here all came from a woman in her forties or fifties with Graves disease.

At least ten counts were recorded for this clonotype. Written as DNA, the CDR3 is TGTGCCAGCAGAAGCGACAAGACCAACGAGCAGTACTTC. This encodes CASRSDKTNEQYF. The gene calls are TRBV6-2 or TRBV6-3 and TRBJ2-7; D is undetermined. Germline V gives CDR1 MNHEY, CDR2 SVGEGT. This CDR3 is built from 13 residues. Trimming removed 6 bases from V and 5 bases from J, with 14 bases in between.

This clonotype appeared a few times. This chain connects TRBV3-1 to TRBJ2-7, with unresolved D. CDR1 is LGHDT, CDR2 YNNKEL, per germline (reference sequence). V shed 1 base and J shed 9 bases, with 7 bases lying between them. The CDR3 covers 11 residues. Written as DNA, the CDR3 is TGTGCCAGCAGCCAAGCGTTTGTGCAGTACTTC. Translation: CASSQAFVQYF.

This clonotype was counted between two and nine times. V is TRBV6-2 or TRBV6-3 and J is TRBJ2-5, with 8 bases that match TRBD2. The DNA end is a closer match to TRBJ2-1, so the J assignment may be wrong. This CDR3 comprises 15 residues. The germline CDR1 and CDR2 sequences are MNHEY and SVGEGT. The CDR3 protein is CASSVTAGGYNEQFF. CDR3 DNA sequence: TGTGCCAGCAGTGTCACGGCGGGGGGTTACAATGAGCAGTTCTTC.

This clonotype appeared a few times. The chain links TRBV10-3 to TRBJ1-2, with 10 nucleotides matching TRBD1. Germline V gene lookup returns CDR1 ENHRY and CDR2 SYGVKD. The CDR3 is 14 residues long. Trimming removed 6 bases from V and 4 bases from J; junction bases left unmatched: 5. The CDR3 protein is CAIRGQGFSYGYTF. The CDR3 nucleotides are TGTGCCATCAGGGGACAGGGGTTTTCCTATGGCTACACCTTC.

There are a few counts of this clonotype. V is TRBV5-1 and J is TRBJ1-2; 7 bases agree with TRBD1. Looked up from germline, CDR1 is SGHRS and CDR2 is YFSETQ. CDR3 length: 17 residues. The J segment lost 7 bases and the V segment lost 3 bases, leaving 18 bases of the junction unmatched. DNA of the CDR3: TGCGCCAGCAGCTGGACTACAGGAGGTGACAGGGCAATTGGCTACACCTTC. The encoded protein is CASSWTTGGDRAIGYTF.

This clonotype appeared many times. This chain joins TRBV2 and TRBJ1-6; the match to TRBD1 covers 7 bases. The CDR3 length is 13 residues. The germline V gene encodes CDR1 SNHLY and CDR2 FYNNEI. The J segment lost 6 bases and the V segment lost 6 bases, leaving 2 bases of the junction unmatched. The CDR3 DNA reads as TGTGCCAGCAGGGACAGGAGTAATTCACCCCTCCACTTT. It yields the protein CASRDRSNSPLHF. Full variable domain (missing parts from reference TRBV2 and TRBJ1-6): EPEVTQTPSHQVTQMGQEVILRCVPISNHLYFYWYRQILGQKVEFLVSFYNNEISEKSEIFDDQFSVERPDGSNFTLKIRSTKLEDSAMYFCASRDRSNSPLHFGNGTRLTVT.

The chain joins TRBV3-1 to TRBJ1-6, with D maybe TRBD1 (6 bases). The germline V and J ends were trimmed by 3 bases and 11 bases, with 17 bases remaining between them. Germline V gene sequence: CDR1 LGHDT, CDR2 YNNKEL (reference sequence). The CDR3 is made up of 15 amino acids. CDR3 region: CASSQRAGAGPPLHF. DNA for the CDR3: TGTGCCAGCAGCCAGAGGGCAGGGGCTGGCCCACCCCTCCACTTT.

This clonotype appeared a single time. The chain recombines TRBV12-3 or TRBV12-4 with TRBJ2-2, with 9 bases matching TRBD2. The V and J ends lost 1 base and 1 base, in that order; junction bases with no gene match: 7. CDR3 size: 18 residues. CDR3 protein: CASSLGLAGTKNTGELFF. The CDR3 DNA is TGTGCCAGCAGTTTAGGTCTAGCGGGGACCAAGAACACCGGGGAGCTGTTTTTT.

This clonotype appeared many times. This chain joins TRBV18 and TRBJ2-7, with D possibly being TRBD2 (6 bases). Germline lookup yields CDR1 KGHSH and CDR2 LQKENI. The CDR3 is 15 amino acids. V lost 3 bases and J lost 3, with 15 bases in between. The CDR3 DNA is TGTGCCAGCTCACCTGCGCCGGGGGAGGACTACGAGCAGTACTTC. Translated, it gives CASSPAPGEDYEQYF.

This clonotype was observed many times. This chain uses TRBV7-3 with TRBJ1-1; D is unresolved. Trimming cost V 6 bases and J 0 bases, with 11 bases left between them. Germline CDR1 SGHTA, CDR2 FQGTGA. This CDR3 contains 14 residues. The CDR3 region is CASRLGPLNTEAFF. In nucleotides, the CDR3 is TGTGCCAGCAGGTTAGGGCCCTTGAACACTGAAGCTTTCTTT.

At least ten counts were recorded for this clonotype. The chain is built from TRBV12-3 or TRBV12-4 and TRBJ1-5, with D hard to call. The CDR3 has 13 residues. Trimming took 7 bases from V and 6 from J, leaving 13 bases between them. CDR3 region: CASTLDSAQPQHF. The CDR3 DNA reads as TGTGCCAGCACCCTAGACTCGGCTCAGCCCCAGCATTTT.

This clonotype came up many times. The CDR3 region is CASRDRVDYNEQFF. The DNA of the CDR3 is TGTGCCAGCAGGGACAGGGTTGACTACAATGAGCAGTTCTTC. The chain uses TRBV2 and TRBJ2-1, with 8 bases fitting TRBD1. The CDR3 has 14 residues. Per the germline V gene, CDR1 is SNHLY and CDR2 is FYNNEI. The V segment lost 6 bases and the J segment 3 bases; nucleotides outside the gene matches: 4.

Note on this clonotype: The junction shows a germline mismatch at one end, possibly a read error. This chain connects TRBV5-1 to TRBJ2-3, with D maybe TRBD1 (5 bases). This CDR3 has 14 residues. In germline, CDR1 is SGHRS, CDR2 YFSETQ. CDR3: CTSRERQTTDTQYF. CDR3 sequence (DNA): TGCACCAGCAGAGAAAGACAGACCACAGATACGCAGTATTTT.

This rearrangement joins TRBV4-1 to TRBJ1-5; TRBD1 aligns across 8 bases. CDR1 is MGHRA, CDR2 YSYEKL, per germline. This CDR3 comprises 14 residues. The V and J ends lost 7 bases and 3 bases, in that order; junction bases with no gene match: 5. In DNA, the CDR3 is TGCGCCAGCATCTCAGGGGGCGTCAATCAGCCCCAGCATTTT. Translated, it gives CASISGGVNQPQHF.

The chain employs TRBV5-1 and TRBJ1-2; 8 bases align to TRBD1. The J segment lost 4 bases and the V segment lost 4 bases, leaving 6 bases of the junction unmatched. The CDR3 has 14 residues. Germline-derived CDR1 and CDR2 are SGHRS and YFSETQ. The CDR3 nucleotides are TGCGCCAGCAGCGCGACAGGGGAAGTCTATGGCTACACCTTC. Translation: CASSATGEVYGYTF.

Here the CDR3 DNA reads TGTGCCAGTAGTATGGAAGGAAGAAGTACTGAAGCTTTCTTT. Its translation: CASSMEGRSTEAFF. The chain uses TRBV19 and TRBJ1-1; D unresolved. V lost 3 bases to trimming and J lost 5 bases, with 13 bases between them. The CDR3 covers 14 residues. Looked up from germline, CDR1 is LNHDA and CDR2 is SQIVND (reference sequence).

At least ten counts were recorded for this clonotype. The rearrangement links TRBV3-1 to TRBJ1-1; tentatively, D is TRBD1 (5 bases). V gave up 1 base and J gave up 8 bases, with 11 bases separating them. The CDR3 runs 13 residues. Germline CDR1 is LGHDT and CDR2 is YNNKEL (reference sequence). CDR3 sequence: CASSQVIRGEAFF. Here the CDR3 DNA reads TGTGCCAGCAGCCAAGTTATCCGGGGCGAAGCTTTCTTT.

This clonotype was seen at least ten times. This chain joins TRBV19 and TRBJ1-5; the match to TRBD1 covers 7 bases. The V and J ends lost 10 bases and 4 bases, in that order; junction bases with no gene match: 7. The CDR3 runs to 13 residues. The germline gives CDR1 LNHDA, CDR2 SQIVND (reference sequence). CDR3 nucleotides: TGTGCCACGCGGGACAGCCTAAATCAGCCCCAGCATTTT. This codes for CATRDSLNQPQHF.

V usage is TRBV11-2 and J usage is TRBJ2-7, with 8 bases lining up with TRBD1. V was pared by 5 bases and J by 2 bases, with 5 bases of the junction left unmatched. This CDR3 has 14 amino acids. Germline CDR1 SGHAT, CDR2 FQNNGV. The CDR3 bases are TGTGCCAGCAGCCCGACAGGGGATCCCTACGAGCAGTACTTC. Its protein is CASSPTGDPYEQYF. Full variable domain (missing parts from reference TRBV11-2 and TRBJ2-7): EAGVAQSPRYKIIEKRQSVAFWCNPISGHATLYWYQQILGQGPKLLIQFQNNGVVDDSQLPKDRFSAERLKGVDSTLKIQPAKLEDSAVYLCASSPTGDPYEQYFGPGTRLTVT.

This clonotype occurred many times. The chain couples TRBV18 to TRBJ1-4; D is ambiguous. From germline, CDR1 is KGHSH and CDR2 LQKENI. This CDR3 comprises 12 residues. Deletions cut 8 bases from V and 4 bases from J, with 8 bases between. For the CDR3, the DNA is TGTGCCAGCAGCCCAAGTAATGAAAAACTGTTTTTT. Its translation is CASSPSNEKLFF.